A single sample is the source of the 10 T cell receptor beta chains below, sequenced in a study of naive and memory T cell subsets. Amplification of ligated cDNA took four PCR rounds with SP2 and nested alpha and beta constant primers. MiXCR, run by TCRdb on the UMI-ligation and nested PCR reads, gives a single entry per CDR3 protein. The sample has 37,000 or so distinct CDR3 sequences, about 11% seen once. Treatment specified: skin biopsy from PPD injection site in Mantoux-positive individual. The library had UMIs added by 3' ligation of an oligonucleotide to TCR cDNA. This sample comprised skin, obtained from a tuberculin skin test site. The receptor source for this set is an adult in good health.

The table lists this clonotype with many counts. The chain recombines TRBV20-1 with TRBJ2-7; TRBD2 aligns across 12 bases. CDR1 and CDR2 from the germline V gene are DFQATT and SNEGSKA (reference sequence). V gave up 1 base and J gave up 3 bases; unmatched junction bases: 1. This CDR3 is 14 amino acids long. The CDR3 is CSARATSGSYEQYF. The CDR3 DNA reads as TGCAGTGCTAGAGCGACTAGCGGGAGCTACGAGCAGTACTTC.

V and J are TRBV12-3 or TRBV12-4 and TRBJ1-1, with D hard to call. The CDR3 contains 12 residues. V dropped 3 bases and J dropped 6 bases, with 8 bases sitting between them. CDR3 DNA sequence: TGTGCCAGCAGTTTTGTGAGGGCTGAAGCTTTCTTT. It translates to CASSFVRAEAFF.

The CDR3 protein is CASSTLYLAGAETQYF. CDR3 DNA sequence: TGTGCCAGCAGTACCCTATACCTAGCGGGGGCGGAGACCCAGTACTTC. The chain is built from TRBV12-3 or TRBV12-4 and TRBJ2-5, with 10 bases fitting TRBD2. This CDR3 has 16 amino acids. V lost 5 bases to trimming and J lost 5 bases; unmatched junction nucleotides: 11.

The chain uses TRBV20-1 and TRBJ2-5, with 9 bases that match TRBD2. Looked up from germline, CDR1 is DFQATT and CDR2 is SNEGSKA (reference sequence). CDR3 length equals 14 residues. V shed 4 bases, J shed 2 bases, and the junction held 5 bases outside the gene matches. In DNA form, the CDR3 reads TGCAGTGCTAAGACTAGCGGAACACAAGAGACCCAGTACTTC. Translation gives CSAKTSGTQETQYF.

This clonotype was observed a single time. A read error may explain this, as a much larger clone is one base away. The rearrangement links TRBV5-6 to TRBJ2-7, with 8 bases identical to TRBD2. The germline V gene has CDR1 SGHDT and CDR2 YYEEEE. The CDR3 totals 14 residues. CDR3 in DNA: TGTGTCAGCAGCGGCGAACTAGCGGTATACGAGCAGTACTTC. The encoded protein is CVSSGELAVYEQYF.

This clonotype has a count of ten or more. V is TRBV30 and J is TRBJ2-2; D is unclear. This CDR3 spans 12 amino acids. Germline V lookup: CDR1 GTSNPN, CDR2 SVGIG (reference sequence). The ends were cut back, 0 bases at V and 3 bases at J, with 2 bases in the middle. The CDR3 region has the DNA TGTGCCTGGAGTGTACACACCGGGGAGCTGTTTTTT. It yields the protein CAWSVHTGELFF.

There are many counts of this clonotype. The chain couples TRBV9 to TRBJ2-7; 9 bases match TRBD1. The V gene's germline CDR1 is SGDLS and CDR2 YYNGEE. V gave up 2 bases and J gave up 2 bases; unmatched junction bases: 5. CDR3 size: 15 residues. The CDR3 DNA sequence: TGTGCCAGCAGCGTTTCGACAGGGGGTCCCTACGAGCAGTACTTC. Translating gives CASSVSTGGPYEQYF.

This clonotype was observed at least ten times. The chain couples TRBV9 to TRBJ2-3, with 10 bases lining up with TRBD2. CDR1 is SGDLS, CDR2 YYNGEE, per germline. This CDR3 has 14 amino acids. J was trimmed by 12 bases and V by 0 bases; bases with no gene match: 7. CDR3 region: CASSVASGGPRQYF. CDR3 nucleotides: TGTGCCAGCAGCGTAGCTAGCGGGGGCCCCCGTCAGTATTTT. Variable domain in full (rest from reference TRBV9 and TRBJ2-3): DSGVTQTPKHLITATGQRVTLRCSPRSGDLSVYWYQQSLDQGLQFLIQYYNGEERAKGNILERFSAQQFPDLHSELNLSSLELGDSALYFCASSVASGGPRQYFGPGTRLTVL.

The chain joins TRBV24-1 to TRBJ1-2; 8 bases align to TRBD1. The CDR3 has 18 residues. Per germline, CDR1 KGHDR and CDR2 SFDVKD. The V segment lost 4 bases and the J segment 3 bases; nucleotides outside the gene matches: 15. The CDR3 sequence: CATSDHPGQVIPDYGYTF. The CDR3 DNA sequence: TGTGCCACCAGTGACCACCCGGGACAGGTAATCCCTGACTATGGCTACACCTTC.

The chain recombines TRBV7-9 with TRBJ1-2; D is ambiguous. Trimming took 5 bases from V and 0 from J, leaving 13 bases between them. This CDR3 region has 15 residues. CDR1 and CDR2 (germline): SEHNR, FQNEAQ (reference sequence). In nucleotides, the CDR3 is TGTGCCAGCAGCAAAGGGATCTCCACTAACTATGGCTACACCTTC. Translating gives CASSKGISTNYGYTF.